The source of this TCR beta chain is a study of STAT3 mutations in large granular lymphocyte leukemia. Findings and caveats of the study: Every T-cell large granular lymphocyte leukemia patient had at least one immunodominant TCR beta clonotype. In 6 of 18 patients, new TCR clonotypes emerged after therapy.

Here immunoSEQ multiplex PCR was the method, and the copy in TCRdb shows in-frame clones only, minus some. The sample contains around 10,000 clones, 54% of which appear only once. Comment on this clone: The antigen is unknown.

The CDR3 contains 14 residues. The V end was cut by 5 bases, the J end by 0 bases, with 12 bases between. Per germline, CDR1 GTSNPN and CDR2 SVGIG (reference sequence). The source of this sequence is a boy between 5 and 17 years old with T-cell large granular lymphocyte leukemia. Some clones in this sample may be carry-over from other donors' samples. This chain joins TRBV30 and TRBJ2-3; D possibly corresponds to TRBD1 (5 bases). Source material: peripheral blood mononuclear cells. CDR3 residues: CAWSKDTSTDTQYF. CDR3 nucleotide sequence: TGTGCCTGGTCGAAGGACACCAGCACAGATACGCAGTATTTT.